This T cell receptor beta chain was documented in a study of blood T cell repertoires in COVID-19. Study-wide context: The study drew acute and convalescent COVID-19 samples from the United States, Italy and Spain. The cDNA or gDNA used as material had been derived from T cells, B-cell-depleted T cells, or PBMCs.

In this sample, this clone turned up a few times. Other nucleotide sequences in the sample specify the same CDR3. Original data processing: The assay estimated nucleated cells by amplifying reference gene primers. TCRdb's table, derived via immunoSEQ multiplex PCR, lists solely in-frame clones and lacks some. D and trimming come from the DNA, and the V and J calls and clone size come from that table. This table has 35,000 to 45,000 clones, about three quarters appearing once. V dropped 2 bases and J dropped 3; count of bases not matched to a gene: 2. The germline V gene encodes CDR1 MGHRA and CDR2 YSYEKL. The CDR3 extends over 15 amino acids.

The TCR comes from a man aged 65 to 79 with active or convalescent COVID-19. The sequenced sample consisted of peripheral blood. V and J are TRBV4-1 and TRBJ1-2; 11 bases line up with TRBD1. Written as DNA, the CDR3 is TGCGCCAGCAGCCAAAGGACAGGGGGCGACTATGGCTACACCTTC. Protein: CASSQRTGGDYGYTF.